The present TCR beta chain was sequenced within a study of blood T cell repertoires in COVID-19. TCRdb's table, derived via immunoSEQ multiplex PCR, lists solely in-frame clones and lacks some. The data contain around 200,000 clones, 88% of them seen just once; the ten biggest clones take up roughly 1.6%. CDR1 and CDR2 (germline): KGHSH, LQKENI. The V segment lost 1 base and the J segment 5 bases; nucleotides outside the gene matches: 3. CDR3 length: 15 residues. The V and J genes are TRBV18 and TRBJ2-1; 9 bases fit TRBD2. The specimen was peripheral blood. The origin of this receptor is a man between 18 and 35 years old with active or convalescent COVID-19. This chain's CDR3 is CASSPRASGNNEQFF. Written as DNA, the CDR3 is TGTGCCAGCTCACCACGGGCTAGCGGGAACAATGAGCAGTTCTTC.